This T cell receptor beta chain emerged from a study of blood T cell repertoires in COVID-19. There are 15 residues in the CDR3. With 2 bases removed from V and 0 bases from J, the gap between germline ends came to 8 bases. Per the germline V gene, CDR1 is KGHSH and CDR2 is LQKENI. TCRdb's copy holds only in-frame clones and misses some; the assay was immunoSEQ multiplex PCR. This sample has around 130,000 clones, with around 86% found just once. The sequenced sample was peripheral blood. This clonotype was sampled from a woman older than 75 with acute or convalescent COVID-19. The chain carries TRBV18 and TRBJ1-3; tentatively, D is TRBD1 (5 bases). CDR3 bases: TGTGCCAGCTCACCAGCCAGGGACTCTGGAAACACCATATATTTT. It yields the protein CASSPARDSGNTIYF.